This T cell receptor (beta chain) was profiled in a study of technical replicates of blood from four donors. Measured with immunoSEQ multiplex PCR; TCRdb has only the in-frame clones, and not every one. Altogether around 78,000 clones are present, 85% to 95% being singletons, with the ten largest covering 0.2% to 0.3%. The CDR3 has 16 residues. The V gene lost 4 bases and the J gene lost 3 bases, with 19 bases spanning the gap. Germline V lookup: CDR1 MGHDK, CDR2 SYGVNS. Sample: T cells isolated from PBMCs. The chain employs TRBV25-1 and TRBJ2-7; tentatively, D is TRBD1 (5 bases). This clonotype was obtained from a human donor in good health. In nucleotides, the CDR3 is TGTGCCAGCAGTGGTCCTTGGGGCACTACCCGCTACGAGCAGTACTTC. Residues: CASSGPWGTTRYEQYF.